The 14 T cell receptor beta chains presented below share a single source sample, sequenced in a study of blood T cell repertoires in COVID-19. Sequencing used immunoSEQ multiplex PCR; TCRdb keeps in-frame clones, though not all of them. Counted here are about 300,000 clones, about 90% occurring once; the ten biggest clones make up approximately 5%. The sample comprised PBMCs or T cells enriched from blood (not recorded which). These receptors were collected from a woman younger than 45 who had recovered from COVID-19.

The V call is TRBV10-2, the J call TRBJ2-7; 9 nucleotides match TRBD1. CDR1 is WSHSY, CDR2 SAAADI, per germline. There are 12 residues in the CDR3. J was trimmed by 2 bases and V by 10 bases; bases with no gene match: 3. The CDR3 DNA reads as TGCGCCACCCGACAGGGGGCCTACGAGCAGTACTTC. Translation gives CATRQGAYEQYF.

This clone has more than one count but fewer than ten. This sample includes further DNA sequences coding for the same CDR3. The genes are TRBV27 and TRBJ1-5; 8 bases map to TRBD1. This CDR3 has 16 amino acids. Germline values: CDR1 MNHEY, CDR2 SMNVEV (reference sequence). Trimming at V came to 5 bases and at J to 1 base, leaving 7 bases not matched to a gene. DNA for the CDR3: TGTGCCAGCAGTCCGAGACAGGGGAGAAGCAATCAGCCCCAGCATTTT. Protein product: CASSPRQGRSNQPQHF.

This sequence joins TRBV11-2 and TRBJ2-2; D perhaps matches TRBD2 (6 bases). V gave up 1 base and J gave up 1 base, with 16 bases separating them. The V gene's germline CDR1 is SGHAT and CDR2 FQNNGV. The CDR3 length is 18 residues. For the CDR3, the DNA is TGTGCCAGCAGCTTAGGTTTAGCGGCTAGTCGGAACACCGGGGAGCTGTTTTTT. Protein product: CASSLGLAASRNTGELFF.

The rearrangement joins TRBV23-1 to TRBJ1-2; D remains unclear. TRBV23-1 belongs to the ORF category, with a function that is uncertain. The V gene lost 0 bases and the J gene lost 2 bases, with 4 bases spanning the gap. The CDR3 consists of 13 residues. The CDR3 loop reads CASSQSGNYGYTF. CDR3 nucleotides: TGCGCCAGCAGTCAATCGGGCAACTATGGCTACACCTTC.

This clone showed up just a few times. This chain uses TRBV7-6 with TRBJ1-6; a weak D match, TRBD1 (6 bases). The CDR3 contains 14 residues. CDR1 is SGHVS and CDR2 is FNYEAQ in the germline V gene. Trimming shortened V by 4 bases and J by 7 bases, and 11 bases separated the two germline ends. The CDR3 region is CASSSTRGNSPLHF. The CDR3 DNA sequence: TGTGCCAGCAGCTCCACAAGGGGGAATTCACCCCTCCACTTT. The variable domain in full, with the rest retrieved from reference TRBV7-6 and TRBJ1-6, is GAGVSQSPRYKVTKRGQDVALRCDPISGHVSLYWYRQALGQGPEFLTYFNYEAQQDKSGLPNDRFSAERPEGSISTLTIQRTEQRDSAMYRCASSSTRGNSPLHFGNGTRLTVT.

The V call is TRBV4-3, the J call TRBJ2-2; D might be TRBD1 (5 bases). V lost 0 bases, J lost 6 bases, and 8 bases lay in between. Germline V gene sequence: CDR1 LGHNA, CDR2 YSLEER. CDR3 size: 14 residues. CDR3: CASSQDQGAGELFF. In DNA, the CDR3 is TGCGCCAGCAGCCAAGATCAAGGGGCCGGGGAGCTGTTTTTT.

The gene calls are TRBV27 and TRBJ2-3, with D possibly TRBD1 on 6 matching bases. The CDR3 consists of 15 residues. Trimming removed 1 base at V and 2 bases at J, with 10 bases between. Germline CDR1 MNHEY, CDR2 SMNVEV (reference sequence). The CDR3: CASSLWGHLTDTQYF. The CDR3 coding sequence is TGTGCCAGCAGTTTATGGGGACACCTCACAGATACGCAGTATTTT.

The CDR3 loop reads CASATGGAVYGYTF. The CDR3, as DNA: TGTGCCAGTGCGACAGGGGGCGCCGTCTATGGCTACACCTTC. The chain recombines TRBV19 with TRBJ1-2; 10 bases are shared with TRBD1. CDR3 length: 14 residues. Germline CDR1 and CDR2: LNHDA and SQIVND (reference sequence). V shed 8 bases and J 4 bases; nucleotides not matched to a gene: 7.

This sequence joins TRBV7-9 and TRBJ1-1; D is perhaps TRBD1 (5 bases). V lost 5 bases and J 0 bases, leaving 19 bases between the germline ends. The CDR3 length is 17 residues. From germline, CDR1 is SEHNR and CDR2 FQNEAQ (reference sequence). As DNA, the CDR3 is TGTGCCAGCAGCCGACTCGTAGGGGCCCTCATGAACACTGAAGCTTTCTTT. It specifies CASSRLVGALMNTEAFF.

The CDR3 bases are TGTGCCAGTAGTATAGCACAGGGGGGACAGCCCCAGCATTTT. This codes for CASSIAQGGQPQHF. The chain has TRBV19 and TRBJ1-5; 8 nucleotides line up with TRBD1. CDR1 and CDR2 (germline): LNHDA, SQIVND (reference sequence). The CDR3 covers 14 residues. V lost 1 base, J lost 7 bases, and 3 bases stayed unmatched.

The J gene is TRBJ2-1, the V gene TRBV11-3; D is possibly TRBD1 (7 bases). The V and J ends lost 1 base and 1 base respectively, with 17 bases between them. Germline assignment: CDR1 SGHNT and CDR2 YENEEA. The CDR3 consists of 18 residues. The CDR3 protein is CASSLARAAGGSYNEQFF. DNA for the CDR3: TGTGCCAGCAGCTTAGCTCGAGCGGCAGGGGGGTCCTACAATGAGCAGTTCTTC.

The chain joins TRBV5-1 to TRBJ2-6, with 7 bases matching TRBD1. Losses at the gene ends were 2 bases for V and 2 bases for J; bases not matched to a gene: 10. The CDR3 has 18 amino acids. Germline V gives CDR1 SGHRS, CDR2 YFSETQ. As DNA, the CDR3 is TGCGCCAGCAGCTTCCCCGCGCAGGGGGAAACTGGGGCCAACGTCCTGACTTTC. As protein: CASSFPAQGETGANVLTF. The variable domain in full, completed from reference TRBV5-1 and TRBJ2-6, reads KAGVTQTPRYLIKTRGQQVTLSCSPISGHRSVSWYQQTPGQGLQFLFEYFSETQRNKGNFPGRFSGRQFSNSRSEMNVSTLELGDSALYLCASSFPAQGETGANVLTFGAGSRLTVL.

This rearrangement joins TRBV3-1 (or the pseudogene TRBV3-2) to TRBJ1-1, with unresolved D. CDR1 and CDR2 (germline): LGHDT, YNNKEL (reference sequence). This CDR3 has 15 residues. V was clipped by 6 bases and J by 1 base, with 15 bases between them. CDR3 bases: TGTGCCAGCAGTCTCGCGGGCCCTGGGAACACTGAAGCTTTCTTT. Translation gives CASSLAGPGNTEAFF.

The chain has TRBV5-4 and TRBJ1-2; 10 bases fit TRBD1. Germline V gene data show CDR1 as SGHNT and CDR2 as YYREEE (reference sequence). V was pared by 0 bases and J by 4 bases, with 9 bases of the junction left unmatched. The length of the CDR3 is 17 residues. The CDR3 DNA is TGTGCCAGCAGCTTGGCCGTGGGGGACAGGGGTCCCTATGGCTACACCTTC. Translation: CASSLAVGDRGPYGYTF.